This T cell receptor (beta chain) emerged from a study of T-cell reconstitution after alpha-beta-depleted transplantation in children (dated by TCRdb to about 2016). At the level of the whole study: Using TCR repertoire profiling, the study followed T-cell immune reconstitution in a quantitative way in children after TCRalphabeta/CD19-depleted allogeneic hematopoietic cell transplantation. On the study overall, not on this receptor specifically: About two months after transplant, the apparently early recovery of alphabetaT-cell counts reportedly depended on just several hundred clones that had expanded rapidly and came from non-depleted graft cells. The high TCRbeta diversity at day 60 in some patients was ascribed to recipient T cells and intrathymic progenitors that had survived conditioning. Over subsequent months, a decline in hyperexpanded clone frequencies was noted, and after one year, T-cell counts and TCRbeta diversity were mostly ascribed to newly produced T cells.

This clonotype has only one observation. Its antigen is unknown. The sample holds no much larger clone one base away, and base qualities are not on file. The method was PCR. Sequenced using an Illumina HiSeq 2500. TCR library preparation used molecular barcoding, with unique molecular identifiers applied to normalize quantification of the TCRbeta repertoire. Using fastp at Q25 and MiXCR, TCRdb reprocessed the public reads and kept productive beta chains. Each record represents a unique CDR3 protein, reported with the most common genes and DNA among its rows. This sample comprises fewer than 400,000 distinct CDR3 sequences, more than 20% of them detected only once. The ten largest clones add up to roughly 9.8% of the sample. The sample's treatment or condition label, decoded: allogeneic hematopoietic cell transplantation with graft depleted of TCRalphabeta T cells and CD19 B cells. The children who served as transplant recipients had been given grafts of TCRalphabeta/CD19-depleted allogeneic hematopoietic cells.

The germline V gene gives CDR1 as MDHEN and CDR2 as SYDVKM. The CDR3, cysteine through phenylalanine, is 9 amino acids long. This entry keeps only the CDR3 DNA: 27 bases, framed from base 1. Trimming takes 6 bases from V and 11 bases from J, and the germline ends sit 7 bases apart. The chain employs TRBV28 and TRBJ1-1; a confident D gene designation cannot be given. The material sequenced was PBMCs, mostly from graft donor cells, taken 180 days after TCRalphabeta/CD19-depleted stem cell transplant. The source is a male patient younger than 18 who had a stem cell transplant for acute lymphoblastic leukemia, so the T cells may come from the graft donor. This receptor has the CDR3 CASRSRAFF. The nucleotide sequence reads as follows: TGTGCCAGCAGATCCCGGGCTTTCTTT.